The 18 T cell receptor beta chains below were found in one sample sequenced in a study of Ad26.COV2.S vaccination and SARS-CoV-2 variants. Treatment specified: approximately 18 received Ad26.COV2.S at low or high dose, single or two shots; roughly five received placebo; per-sample allocation not given. Samples were taken on day 63 after the first vaccine or placebo injection. This table comes from immunoSEQ multiplex PCR, and its TCRdb copy is limited to in-frame clones, with some not included. The sample has about 680,000 clones, roughly 90% seen once; the top ten hold roughly 1.5%. The sequenced sample was peripheral blood, obtained in a trial of Ad26.COV2.S vaccine versus placebo. The receptors were sampled from a person aged 18-65 years who received the Ad26.COV2.S COVID-19 vaccine or a placebo.

The rearrangement uses TRBV15 and TRBJ2-1, with 13 bases that match TRBD2. J gave up 3 bases and V 5 bases, and 7 bases lay outside the gene matches. Per the germline V gene, CDR1 is LNHNV and CDR2 is YYDKDF (reference sequence). The CDR3 loop spans 17 amino acids. The CDR3 DNA follows: TGTGCCACCAGCCTCCGGACTAGCGGGAGATTCTACAATGAGCAGTTCTTC. Amino acid sequence: CATSLRTSGRFYNEQFF.

The CDR3 loop reads CASSWVTSGSEQYF. The DNA for the CDR3 is TGTGCCAGCAGTTGGGTAACCTCGGGGTCGGAGCAGTACTTC. The rearrangement joins TRBV2 to TRBJ2-7; possible D gene TRBD2, 5 bases. This CDR3 comprises 14 residues. Trimming removed 5 bases from V and 7 bases from J, with 18 bases in between. Germline V gives CDR1 SNHLY, CDR2 FYNNEI. The full variable domain, in which reference TRBV2 and TRBJ2-7 provide the parts outside the CDR3, is EPEVTQTPSHQVTQMGQEVILRCVPISNHLYFYWYRQILGQKVEFLVSFYNNEISEKSEIFDDQFSVERPDGSNFTLKIRSTKLEDSAMYFCASSWVTSGSEQYFGPGTRLTVT.

This clone came up once. The chain carries TRBV30 and TRBJ2-7; 8 bases fit TRBD2. The CDR3 contains 14 residues. Trimming cost V 0 bases and J 3 bases; bases outside gene matches: 4. CDR1 and CDR2 from the germline V gene are GTSNPN and SVGIG (reference sequence). CDR3 in amino acids: CAWSVKAGVYEQYF. The CDR3 DNA is TGTGCCTGGAGTGTAAAAGCGGGAGTCTACGAGCAGTACTTC.

This clone was recorded only once. The rearrangement uses TRBV30 and TRBJ2-3, with 7 bases identical to TRBD2. The ends lost 3 bases at V and 6 bases at J; junction bases unmatched: 6. The CDR3 has 13 residues. Germline loops: CDR1 GTSNPN, CDR2 SVGIG (reference sequence). The CDR3 loop reads CAWSRGGLDTQYF. The CDR3 DNA reads TGTGCCTGGAGCCGCGGGGGTCTGGATACGCAGTATTTT.

This clone has a single count. The chain has TRBV3-1 (or the pseudogene TRBV3-2) and TRBJ2-1; no firm D call. Germline-derived CDR1 and CDR2 are LGHDT and YNNKEL (reference sequence). CDR3 length: 13 residues. V was clipped by 5 bases and J by 4 bases, with 9 bases between them. The DNA for the CDR3 is TGTGCCAGCAGCTCCTCAGCTTACAATGAGCAGTTCTTC. Translation: CASSSSAYNEQFF.

The V and J genes are TRBV2 and TRBJ2-5; the D is unclear. Germline-derived CDR1 and CDR2 are SNHLY and FYNNEI. The CDR3 spans 13 residues. V was clipped by 2 bases and J by 7 bases, with 11 bases between them. CDR3 DNA sequence: TGTGCCAGCAGTGAACCCCGCGCCGGGACCCAGTACTTC. Amino acid sequence: CASSEPRAGTQYF. The entire variable domain, with the rest obtained from reference TRBV2 and TRBJ2-5, is as follows: EPEVTQTPSHQVTQMGQEVILRCVPISNHLYFYWYRQILGQKVEFLVSFYNNEISEKSEIFDDQFSVERPDGSNFTLKIRSTKLEDSAMYFCASSEPRAGTQYFGPGTRLLVL.

The chain joins TRBV7-9 to TRBJ2-5, with D tentatively TRBD1 (7 bases). CDR1 is SEHNR, CDR2 FQNEAQ, per germline (reference sequence). The CDR3 is 16 residues long. V dropped 5 bases and J dropped 5 bases, with 21 bases sitting between them. The CDR3 nucleotides are TGTGCCAGCAGCCGCGGGACAGAGTCTTCATTCGAGACCCAGTACTTC. Translating gives CASSRGTESSFETQYF.

V and J are TRBV6-2 or TRBV6-3 and TRBJ2-6, with D hard to call. The V and J ends lost 2 bases and 0 bases respectively, with 17 bases between them. Germline V gene sequence: CDR1 MNHEY, CDR2 SVGEGT. This CDR3 region has 19 residues. The CDR3 region has the DNA TGTGCCAGCAGTTACAGGGCTACTCCGTACTTCTCTGGGGCCAACGTCCTGACTTTC. Protein: CASSYRATPYFSGANVLTF.

The chain links TRBV4-2 to TRBJ2-3, with a tentative D call TRBD2 (5 bases). This CDR3 region has 14 residues. CDR1 LGHNA and CDR2 YNFKEQ come from the germline V gene. Trimming left V 3 bases short and J 3 bases short, with 10 bases between. CDR3 nucleotides: TGTGCCAGCAGCCAGAACGGGGAGACAGATACGCAGTATTTT. The encoded protein is CASSQNGETDTQYF.

V usage is TRBV27 and J usage is TRBJ2-1; 8 positions agree with TRBD1. The V gene end was trimmed by 7 bases and the J gene end by 4 bases; junction bases not matched to a gene: 6. The CDR3 totals 14 residues. Germline CDR1 MNHEY, CDR2 SMNVEV (reference sequence). The CDR3 loop reads CASMGQAFYNEQFF. The CDR3 nucleotides read TGTGCCAGCATGGGACAGGCATTTTACAATGAGCAGTTCTTC.

The gene calls are TRBV5-1 and TRBJ2-2; TRBD2 is a possible D gene (5 bases). The V gene's germline CDR1 is SGHRS and CDR2 YFSETQ. V was pared by 2 bases and J by 4 bases, with 12 bases between. The CDR3 loop spans 15 amino acids. CDR3 nucleotide sequence: TGCGCCAGCAGCTTAAGGGAACGGGGCACCGGGGAGCTGTTTTTT. Translation: CASSLRERGTGELFF.

The chain is built from TRBV15 and TRBJ2-1, with 8 nucleotides matching TRBD2. This CDR3 comprises 15 residues. V trimming: 0 bases; J trimming: 10 bases; junction bases outside the gene matches: 8. CDR1 and CDR2 from the germline V gene are LNHNV and YYDKDF (reference sequence). CDR3 region: CATSREESGSLEQFF. The CDR3 coding sequence is TGTGCCACCAGCAGAGAGGAAAGCGGGAGCCTGGAGCAGTTCTTC.

The chain uses TRBV19 and TRBJ1-1, with D possibly being TRBD1 (5 bases). Trimming pared 4 bases from V and 1 base from J, leaving 7 bases between. The length of the CDR3 is 13 residues. The germline gives CDR1 LNHDA, CDR2 SQIVND (reference sequence). CDR3 coding DNA: TGTGCCAGTAGTAAGAGGGGGAACACTGAAGCTTTCTTT. Its translation: CASSKRGNTEAFF.

The V call is TRBV6-5, the J call TRBJ2-7; D is possibly TRBD1 or TRBD2 (6 bases each). The V gene's germline CDR1 is MNHEY and CDR2 SVGAGI. The CDR3 consists of 14 residues. The V end was cut by 2 bases, the J end by 5 bases, with 13 bases between. This CDR3 is CASSYGRGLHEQYF. DNA for the CDR3: TGTGCCAGCAGTTACGGCCGGGGGCTCCACGAGCAGTACTTC.

V and J are TRBV7-9 and TRBJ2-2, with D perhaps TRBD2 (5 bases). The CDR3 spans 15 residues. The germline V gene encodes CDR1 SEHNR and CDR2 FQNEAQ (reference sequence). Trimming took off 5 bases at V and 0 bases at J, with 10 bases between the two ends. The CDR3 loop reads CASSGLLPNTGELFF. CDR3 coding DNA: TGTGCCAGCAGCGGACTTTTACCGAACACCGGGGAGCTGTTTTTT.

In this sample, this clone turned up once. The J gene is TRBJ1-5, the V gene TRBV7-2; 9 bases line up with TRBD1. The germline V gene encodes CDR1 SGHTA and CDR2 FQGNSA. The CDR3 length is 14 residues. Trimming took 6 bases from V and 4 from J; bases not matched to a gene: 4. The CDR3 is CASSFGQGNQPQHF. CDR3 DNA: TGTGCCAGCAGTTTCGGACAGGGGAATCAGCCCCAGCATTTT.

The chain employs TRBV5-1 and TRBJ1-1; D not resolved. The CDR3 runs 14 residues. V lost 6 bases and J 5 bases, leaving 17 bases between the germline ends. CDR1 is SGHRS, CDR2 YFSETQ, per germline. The CDR3: CASTIEGEGTEAFF. The CDR3 bases are TGCGCCAGCACCATAGAAGGAGAAGGGACTGAAGCTTTCTTT.

V and J are TRBV9 and TRBJ2-2; D uncertain. This CDR3 is 15 amino acids long. Germline CDR1 reads SGDLS; CDR2 reads YYNGEE. V was clipped by 3 bases and J by 0 bases, with 9 bases between them. The CDR3 spells CASSADGANTGELFF. Written as DNA, the CDR3 is TGTGCCAGCAGCGCGGACGGCGCGAACACCGGGGAGCTGTTTTTT.